The next 32 T cell receptor beta chains were all read from a single sample in a study of PD-1 blockade in classical Hodgkin lymphoma. TCRdb's table, derived via immunoSEQ multiplex PCR, lists solely in-frame clones and lacks some. The table includes tens of thousands of clones, 81% detected once. Each patient's relapse followed autologous stem cell transplantation, and brentuximab vedotin exposure varied. The sequenced sample was peripheral blood mononuclear cells (PBMCs), obtained at baseline. The receptors derive from a human donor with classical Hodgkin lymphoma.

The CDR3 loop reads CASSTTGGGYGYTF. The CDR3 DNA is TGTGCCAGCAGCACAACAGGGGGTGGCTATGGCTACACCTTC. The V call is TRBV5-4, the J call TRBJ1-2, with TRBD1 matching over 8 bases. Germline-derived CDR1 and CDR2 are SGHNT and YYREEE (reference sequence). CDR3 length equals 14 residues. Trimming took 4 bases from V and 4 from J; bases not matched to a gene: 6. Full variable domain (remainder filled in from reference TRBV5-4 and TRBJ1-2): ETGVTQSPTHLIKTRGQQVTLRCSSQSGHNTVSWYQQALGQGPQFIFQYYREEENGRGNFPPRFSGLQFPNYSSELNVNALELDDSALYLCASSTTGGGYGYTFGSGTRLTVV.

This chain joins TRBV30 and TRBJ2-1, with 9 positions matching TRBD2. The CDR3 consists of 14 residues. From germline, CDR1 is GTSNPN and CDR2 SVGIG (reference sequence). The CDR3: CGTSVLSSYNEQFF. In DNA form, the CDR3 reads TGTGGGACTAGCGTTTTGAGCTCCTACAATGAGCAGTTCTTC.

V gene TRBV7-9 combines with J gene TRBJ2-1; possibly TRBD1 or TRBD2 for D (5 bases each). The CDR3 sequence is 15 residues long. The ends were cut back, 3 bases at V and 6 bases at J, with 15 bases in the middle. Germline CDR1 is SEHNR and CDR2 is FQNEAQ (reference sequence). Here the CDR3 DNA reads TGTGCCAGCAGCTTCCCGGGACGGAACGCCAATGAGCAGTTCTTC. It specifies CASSFPGRNANEQFF. Variable domain in full (rest from reference TRBV7-9 and TRBJ2-1): DTGVSQNPRHKITKRGQNVTFRCDPISEHNRLYWYRQTLGQGPEFLTYFQNEAQLEKSRLLSDRFSAERPKGSFSTLEIQRTEQGDSAMYLCASSFPGRNANEQFFGPGTRLTVL.

The rearrangement links TRBV19 to TRBJ1-2, with 10 positions matching TRBD1. Germline V gene sequence: CDR1 LNHDA, CDR2 SQIVND (reference sequence). The CDR3 totals 14 residues. Unmatched junction bases numbered 6, after V lost 6 bases and J lost 5 bases. CDR3 DNA sequence: TGTGCCAGTAGCCAGGACAGGGGGTTGTATGGCTACACCTTC. Protein sequence: CASSQDRGLYGYTF.

This clone showed up just a few times. The J gene is TRBJ2-1, the V gene TRBV19; D remains ambiguous. Germline lookup yields CDR1 LNHDA and CDR2 SQIVND (reference sequence). CDR3 length: 16 amino acids. The V and J ends lost 5 bases and 0 bases respectively, with 14 bases between them. CDR3 protein: CASSSLDVSSYNEQFF. CDR3 DNA: TGTGCCAGTAGTTCTCTCGACGTGAGCTCCTACAATGAGCAGTTCTTC.

J is TRBJ2-2 and V is TRBV29-1; D not resolved. CDR1 is SQVTM and CDR2 is ANQGSEA in the germline V gene. Trimming took 8 bases from V and 9 from J, leaving 7 bases between them. This CDR3 has 9 residues. CDR3 sequence reads: CSLRRELFF. As DNA, the CDR3 is TGCAGCCTTCGACGGGAGCTGTTTTTT.

The rearrangement links TRBV11-3 to TRBJ2-2; D is uncertain. The CDR3 covers 11 residues. Deletions cut 7 bases from V and 6 bases from J, with 6 bases between. The germline V gene has CDR1 SGHNT and CDR2 YENEEA. The CDR3 loop is CASTPSGELFF. The CDR3 DNA sequence: TGTGCCAGCACTCCGTCCGGGGAGCTGTTTTTT.

The V and J genes are TRBV6-6 and TRBJ2-5; 7 bases map to TRBD2. V dropped 8 bases and J dropped 5; count of bases not matched to a gene: 5. The CDR3 sequence is 12 residues long. Germline values: CDR1 MNHNY, CDR2 SVGAGI (reference sequence). CDR3 loop: CASLAGVETQYF. CDR3 nucleotide sequence: TGTGCCAGCCTTGCGGGAGTGGAGACCCAGTACTTC.

The chain couples TRBV13 to TRBJ1-5; unclear D gene. Germline V gives CDR1 PRHDT, CDR2 FYEKMQ (reference sequence). The V end lost 0 bases, the J end lost 9 bases, and 12 bases lay between the germline ends. The CDR3 sequence is 14 residues long. For the CDR3, the DNA is TGTGCCAGCAGCTTAGGCCTAAGAGGGTCGCCCCAGCATTTT. Protein: CASSLGLRGSPQHF.

The chain couples TRBV15 to TRBJ1-2; tentatively, D is TRBD1 (5 bases). CDR3 size: 13 residues. V lost 1 base and J 3 bases, leaving 6 bases between the germline ends. Germline lookup yields CDR1 LNHNV and CDR2 YYDKDF (reference sequence). CDR3 residues: CATSRATDYGYTF. CDR3 DNA sequence: TGTGCCACCAGCAGAGCGACAGACTATGGCTACACCTTC.

This clone was found a few times. The V and J genes are TRBV19 and TRBJ2-7; 8 positions match TRBD1. Germline CDR1 and CDR2: LNHDA and SQIVND (reference sequence). This CDR3 spans 14 amino acids. With V trimmed by 3 bases and J by 1 base, 2 bases remained unmatched. The CDR3 region is CASSIQGASYEQYV. CDR3 nucleotide sequence: TGTGCCAGTAGTATCCAGGGGGCATCCTACGAGCAGTACGTC.

The chain carries TRBV7-2 and TRBJ2-1, with 9 nucleotides matching TRBD2. J gave up 3 bases and V 4 bases, and 7 bases lay outside the gene matches. Germline V CDR1 and CDR2: SGHTA, FQGNSA. The CDR3 is 16 residues long. The CDR3 protein is CASSSVGAGGYNEQFF. As DNA, the CDR3 is TGTGCCAGCAGCTCCGTAGGAGCGGGAGGCTACAATGAGCAGTTCTTC.

The V call is TRBV6-5, the J call TRBJ2-6, with a possible D match to TRBD2 (5 bases). CDR3 length: 15 residues. Trimming removed 7 bases at V and 0 bases at J, with 10 bases between. Germline V gene data show CDR1 as MNHEY and CDR2 as SVGAGI. Here the CDR3 reads CASNEGSSGANVLTF. CDR3 DNA: TGTGCCAGCAACGAGGGATCCTCTGGGGCCAACGTCCTGACTTTC.

V is TRBV30 and J is TRBJ2-7; D assignment may be TRBD1 or TRBD2 (5 bases each). This CDR3 contains 13 residues. The ends were cut back, 7 bases at V and 5 bases at J, with 18 bases in the middle. Germline V gene sequence: CDR1 GTSNPN, CDR2 SVGIG (reference sequence). CDR3 nucleotides: TGTGCCTTATGGGACCGACTCTACGACGAGCAGTACTTC. It is translated as CALWDRLYDEQYF.

This CDR3 is CASSVVGFTDTQYF. The CDR3 DNA is TGTGCCAGCAGTGTGGTCGGGTTCACAGATACGCAGTATTTT. This chain uses TRBV2 with TRBJ2-3; D not resolved. CDR1 and CDR2 (germline): SNHLY, FYNNEI. Trimming pared 4 bases from V and 2 bases from J, leaving 10 bases between. This CDR3 comprises 14 residues. The full variable domain, in which reference TRBV2 and TRBJ2-3 provide the parts outside the CDR3, is EPEVTQTPSHQVTQMGQEVILRCVPISNHLYFYWYRQILGQKVEFLVSFYNNEISEKSEIFDDQFSVERPDGSNFTLKIRSTKLEDSAMYFCASSVVGFTDTQYFGPGTRLTVL.

The chain combines TRBV30 with TRBJ1-4; 8 bases map to TRBD1. V trimming: 6 bases; J trimming: 3 bases; junction bases outside the gene matches: 3. The germline V gene encodes CDR1 GTSNPN and CDR2 SVGIG (reference sequence). This CDR3 has 13 amino acids. This CDR3 is CACQGAANEKLFF. The DNA of the CDR3 is TGTGCCTGCCAGGGGGCGGCTAATGAAAAACTGTTTTTT.

The chain is built from TRBV13 and TRBJ2-3, with a weak D call TRBD1 (5 bases). The CDR3 length is 15 residues. CDR1 is PRHDT and CDR2 is FYEKMQ in the germline V gene (reference sequence). V was shortened by 0 bases and J by 6 bases, with 13 bases between the two germline ends. CDR3 DNA sequence: TGTGCCAGCAGCTTAGGAGGCAGGGAAAAGGATACGCAGTATTTT. Translation gives CASSLGGREKDTQYF.

The CDR3 bases are TGTGCCAGCAGCGAAGGGACAGCGTATGGCTACACCTTC. Its protein product is CASSEGTAYGYTF. V usage is TRBV7-6 and J usage is TRBJ1-2; TRBD1 aligns across 7 bases. This CDR3 has 13 amino acids. In germline, CDR1 is SGHVS, CDR2 FNYEAQ. J gave up 5 bases and V 5 bases, and 5 bases lay outside the gene matches.

V and J are TRBV6-6 and TRBJ2-1; maybe TRBD2 (5 bases). CDR3 length: 13 residues. The germline V and J ends were trimmed by 8 bases and 8 bases, with 16 bases remaining between them. Germline assignment: CDR1 MNHNY and CDR2 SVGAGI (reference sequence). This chain's CDR3 is CASRESSGDEQFF. In DNA, the CDR3 is TGTGCCAGCCGCGAATCATCCGGGGATGAGCAGTTCTTC.

This clone appeared once. The rearrangement joins TRBV6-5 to TRBJ1-3; D possibly corresponds to TRBD1 (6 bases). The length of the CDR3 is 15 residues. Between the trimmed V and J ends, which lost 5 bases and 3 bases, there was a span of 14 bases. Germline V gene data show CDR1 as MNHEY and CDR2 as SVGAGI. The CDR3 is CASSLQGSLGNTIYF. DNA of the CDR3: TGTGCCAGCAGTCTCCAGGGGTCCCTTGGAAACACCATATATTTT.

The CDR3 coding sequence is TGCGCCAGCAGCCAAGATATGGGTTACGGAGCTTTCTTT. Its protein product is CASSQDMGYGAFF. The chain recombines TRBV4-3 with TRBJ1-1; D call uncertain. CDR1 LGHNA and CDR2 YSLEER come from the germline V gene. The CDR3 covers 13 residues. The V and J ends lost 0 bases and 10 bases respectively, with 12 bases between them.

The V call is TRBV7-2, the J call TRBJ1-1; weak D call: TRBD1 (5 bases). V was clipped by 5 bases and J by 1 base, with 11 bases between them. The CDR3 sequence is 14 residues long. Germline CDR1 SGHTA, CDR2 FQGNSA. The CDR3 loop reads CASSQTGTNTEAFF. Here the CDR3 DNA reads TGTGCCAGCAGCCAAACCGGGACGAACACTGAAGCTTTCTTT. Full variable domain (outside the CDR3, taken from reference TRBV7-2 and TRBJ1-1): GAGVSQSPSNKVTEKGKDVELRCDPISGHTALYWYRQSLGQGLEFLIYFQGNSAPDKSGLPSDRFSAERTGGSVSTLTIQRTQQEDSAVYLCASSQTGTNTEAFFGQGTRLTVV.

The gene calls are TRBV7-2 and TRBJ1-5; no clear D. The CDR3 runs to 16 residues. Germline CDR1 SGHTA, CDR2 FQGNSA. V was trimmed by 4 bases and J by 6 bases, leaving 19 bases between them. CDR3 coding DNA: TGTGCCAGCAGCTCACGGCCCCCAGGTATAGGTCAGCCCCAGCATTTT. Its protein is CASSSRPPGIGQPQHF.

The chain combines TRBV27 with TRBJ2-7; D unclear. Germline CDR1 MNHEY, CDR2 SMNVEV (reference sequence). The CDR3 is 15 residues long. The V and J ends lost 7 bases and 7 bases respectively, with 23 bases between them. The DNA of the CDR3 is TGTGCCAGCACCCTTGTAGCTCTGCGAAGATTGGAGCAGTACGTC. Translation gives CASTLVALRRLEQYV.

The genes are TRBV18 and TRBJ2-5; no reliable D call. V was clipped by 7 bases and J by 1 base, with 10 bases between them. The CDR3 consists of 13 residues. Germline CDR1 and CDR2: KGHSH and LQKENI. The CDR3 reads CASFRGAQETQYF. The CDR3 nucleotides are TGTGCCAGCTTTCGAGGAGCCCAAGAGACCCAGTACTTC.

This chain connects TRBV7-9 to TRBJ1-6; TRBD1 is a possible D gene (6 bases). V lost 1 base and J lost 5, with 12 bases in between. Germline V lookup: CDR1 SEHNR, CDR2 FQNEAQ (reference sequence). The CDR3 loop spans 16 amino acids. The CDR3 here is CASSLEGGKNNSPLHF. The CDR3 nucleotides are TGTGCCAGCAGCTTAGAAGGGGGGAAGAATAATTCACCCCTCCACTTT.

This clone has only one observation. The chain is built from TRBV30 and TRBJ1-6; 8 bases are a match to TRBD1. CDR1 is GTSNPN, CDR2 SVGIG, per germline (reference sequence). The CDR3 has 13 residues. Unmatched junction bases numbered 4, after V lost 5 bases and J lost 7 bases. For the CDR3, the DNA is TGTGCCTGGTCGGGACAGGACAATTCACCCCTCCACTTT. Protein: CAWSGQDNSPLHF.

The rearrangement uses TRBV29-1 and TRBJ1-1; tentative D call: TRBD1 (5 bases). Germline CDR1 and CDR2: SQVTM and ANQGSEA. The V and J ends lost 6 bases and 3 bases respectively, with 32 bases between them. CDR3 length equals 19 residues. The CDR3, as DNA: TGCAGCGTAACGAACAGTAATGTGTTCGCTGCAGGGCGGGACACTGAAGCTTTCTTT. It specifies CSVTNSNVFAAGRDTEAFF.

The rearrangement uses TRBV5-1 and TRBJ2-2, with D tentatively TRBD2 (5 bases). The germline gives CDR1 SGHRS, CDR2 YFSETQ. The CDR3 length is 16 residues. Deletions cut 2 bases from V and 4 bases from J, with 15 bases between. The CDR3 coding sequence is TGCGCCAGCAGCTTAAGCGGAGGCGAGGGCACCGGGGAGCTGTTTTTT. Protein product: CASSLSGGEGTGELFF.

Written as DNA, the CDR3 is TGTGCCAGCAGGACAGGGGGATATGGCTACACCTTC. Amino acid sequence: CASRTGGYGYTF. The V gene is TRBV6-6, the J gene TRBJ1-2; 9 nucleotides align to TRBD1. Germline assignment: CDR1 MNHNY and CDR2 SVGAGI (reference sequence). J gave up 5 bases and V 6 bases, and 1 base lay outside the gene matches. The CDR3 sequence is 12 residues long.

V is TRBV2 and J is TRBJ1-5, with a possible D match to TRBD1 (6 bases). The CDR3 loop spans 14 amino acids. The germline gives CDR1 SNHLY, CDR2 FYNNEI. Trimming shortened V by 4 bases and J by 2 bases, and 9 bases separated the two germline ends. The CDR3 sequence: CASSGGARNQPQHF. DNA for the CDR3: TGTGCCAGCAGTGGGGGGGCTCGCAATCAGCCCCAGCATTTT.

This rearrangement joins TRBV29-1 to TRBJ2-4; 7 bases map to TRBD1. The V segment lost 5 bases and the J segment 14 bases; nucleotides outside the gene matches: 9. Germline-derived CDR1 and CDR2 are SQVTM and ANQGSEA. The CDR3 has 11 amino acids. This CDR3 is CSVSDQGVEYF. The CDR3 bases are TGCAGCGTTTCAGATCAGGGGGTCGAGTACTTC. The whole variable domain, remainder taken from reference TRBV29-1 and TRBJ2-4, is SAVISQKPSRDICQRGTSLTIQCQVDSQVTMMFWYRQQPGQSLTLIATANQGSEATYESGFVIDKFPISRPNLTFSTLTVSNMSPEDSSIYLCSVSDQGVEYFGAGTRLSVL.